This T cell receptor beta chain derives from a study of blood T cell repertoires in COVID-19. Germline CDR1 SGDLS, CDR2 YYNGEE. The germline V and J ends were trimmed by 0 bases and 7 bases, with 20 bases remaining between them. There are 18 residues in the CDR3. Only in-frame clones appear in the TCRdb table, and some are missing; sequencing was by immunoSEQ multiplex PCR. The repertoire has 300,000 to 400,000 clones, more than 75% of them found once; the top ten carry roughly 1.2%. Everyone who took part was about 18 to 90 years old, and they came from 24 US areas. Before being deemed recovered, Cohort 3 donors had two negative PCRs, clearance, or symptom resolution.

This TCR was sampled from a woman younger than 35 who had recovered from COVID-19. This chain connects TRBV9 to TRBJ1-6; a weak D match, TRBD1 (6 bases). The sample consisted of PBMCs or T cells enriched from blood (not recorded which). The CDR3 bases are TGTGCCAGCAGCGTAGGAGACAGGAGACTCATACCAAATTCACCCCTCCACTTT. Its protein product is CASSVGDRRLIPNSPLHF. The whole variable domain, remainder taken from reference TRBV9 and TRBJ1-6, is DSGVTQTPKHLITATGQRVTLRCSPRSGDLSVYWYQQSLDQGLQFLIQYYNGEERAKGNILERFSAQQFPDLHSELNLSSLELGDSALYFCASSVGDRRLIPNSPLHFGNGTRLTVT.